This T cell receptor beta chain was captured by sequencing in a study of CD8+CD57+ T cells in acquired aplastic anemia. Study outcomes and limitations: Patients showed no significant difference from controls in CD8+ Simpson's diversity.

Sequenced patients had shown CD8+CD57+ cell expansion by flow cytometry. This clonotype has only a few counts. The antigen remains undetermined. V was shortened by 7 bases and J by 9 bases, with 19 bases between the two germline ends. The CDR3 has 15 residues. Germline CDR1 is SNHLY and CDR2 is FYNNEI. Researchers used genomic DNA as the template to profile TCR beta VDJ and CDR3. From the reads, TCRdb called clonotypes with MiXCR, one entry per CDR3 protein. Seen here are 150,000 to 200,000 distinct CDR3 sequences, roughly 43% observed once, and the top ten hold over 0.95%. The genes are TRBV2 and TRBJ1-6; a weak D match, TRBD1 (6 bases). The TCR sequence derives from a human donor with aplastic anemia. The sequenced sample was sorted CD4+, CD8+, or CD8+CD57+ T cells (not recorded which) from PBMCs. Here the CDR3 DNA reads TGTGCCAGCACCGGGTGGGGGGCCGGCACTTCACCCCTCCACTTT. Translation: CASTGWGAGTSPLHF.